These 3 T cell receptor beta chains originate from one sample sequenced in a study of regulatory T cells in long-lasting Graves disease. Arm-PCR of CDR3 regions and iRepertoire HTBI primers were used to build TCR beta libraries. A single record per CDR3 protein comes from TCRdb applying MiXCR to the multiplex PCR reads. The table lists hundreds of thousands of distinct CDR3 sequences, 15% to 20% of them singletons. Time point of the sample: newly diagnosed GD, antithyroid drugs for less than 3 months. With RNA extracted from PBMCs as input, the TCR library was made. This sample was also put to use in a study of T cells in Graves' hyperthyroidism and ophthalmopathy.

Sequenced material: peripheral blood mononuclear cells (PBMCs), taken at new diagnosis, from a patient treated with antithyroid drugs. The receptors were sampled from a woman aged 25 to 39 with Graves disease.

There are many counts of this clonotype. The chain joins TRBV11-2 to TRBJ2-7; possibly TRBD1 or TRBD2 for D (6 bases each). Looked up from germline, CDR1 is SGHAT and CDR2 is FQNNGV. The CDR3 contains 17 residues. Deletions cut 5 bases from V and 3 bases from J, with 23 bases between. CDR3 nucleotides: TGTGCCAGCAGCCCGAACCTGGGGGGCGCAGGGTACTACGAGCAGTACTTC. Translating it yields CASSPNLGGAGYYEQYF.

This clonotype showed up many times. J is TRBJ1-6 and V is TRBV28, with a possible D match to TRBD1 (5 bases). The germline gives CDR1 MDHEN, CDR2 SYDVKM. The CDR3 is 14 amino acids. V was shortened by 4 bases and J by 6 bases, with 10 bases between the two germline ends. The CDR3 DNA reads TGTGCCAGCAGTTCCAGGGAACGTAATTCACCCCTCCACTTT. This codes for CASSSRERNSPLHF.

The table lists this clonotype with a few counts. J is TRBJ2-5 and V is TRBV14, with 7 bases lining up with TRBD2. The CDR3 has 14 amino acids. With 1 base clipped from V and 7 bases from J, the junction kept 6 bases outside the gene matches. The V gene's germline CDR1 is SGHDN and CDR2 FVKESK. This CDR3 is CASSQGSREGTQYF. Here the CDR3 DNA reads TGTGCCAGCAGCCAAGGAAGCAGGGAGGGGACCCAGTACTTC.